This TCR beta chain comes out of a study of blood T cell repertoires in COVID-19. Study overall: PBMCs, B-cell-depleted T cells, or T cells provided the cDNA or gDNA that made up the material.

TCRdb's table, derived via immunoSEQ multiplex PCR, lists solely in-frame clones and lacks some. The top ten clones hold approximately 1.5% of a sample with about 410,000 clones, approximately 90% of them seen once. The source material was peripheral blood. This sequence was found in a woman aged 40 to 50 with COVID-19, enrolled during active disease.

The CDR3 coding sequence is TGTGCCAGCACCCAGGGACAGGGGTCTCGGGAGCAGTTCTTC. This translates into CASTQGQGSREQFF. The V gene is TRBV27, the J gene TRBJ2-1; TRBD1 matches 10 bases. Germline trimming cut 7 bases from V and 10 bases from J; bases unmatched to any gene: 10. The CDR3 covers 14 residues. Germline CDR1 MNHEY, CDR2 SMNVEV (reference sequence).